The 19 T cell receptor beta chains reported below all come from one sample, sequenced in a study of cytomegalovirus exposure and HLA in healthy donors (dated by TCRdb to between 2016 and 2019). The library came from the immunoSEQ multiplex PCR assay. A mixture of 60 forward primers for TCR Vbeta segments and 13 reverse primers for TCR Jbeta segments was used in the multiplex PCR. TCRdb re-hosts the immuneACCESS table, in-frame sequences only. Its copies lack some clones; in the studies checked, an unresolved V gene accounts for under half of them, and the cause for the rest is not known. This sample holds under 150,000 clones; approximately 80% were observed only once. The top ten clones comprise about 1.5% of the sample. Input material: PBMCs. The receptors originated from a middle-aged woman in good health and CMV-seronegative.

The chain recombines TRBV27 with TRBJ1-5, with TRBD1 matching over 7 bases. The CDR3 loop spans 14 amino acids. Germline values: CDR1 MNHEY, CDR2 SMNVEV (reference sequence). The junction had 6 bases not matched to a gene; V was cut back by 3 bases and J by 7 bases. CDR3 sequence reads: CASSLFRQGQPQHF. The CDR3 bases are TGTGCCAGCAGTTTGTTCCGACAGGGACAGCCCCAGCATTTT.

The chain is built from TRBV19 and TRBJ1-2, with 9 positions matching TRBD1. Germline-derived CDR1 and CDR2 are LNHDA and SQIVND (reference sequence). After removal of 5 bases from V and 3 bases from J, the junction contained 4 bases not matched to a gene. The CDR3 totals 14 residues. CDR3 DNA: TGTGCCAGTAGTGAACAGGGGGCCTACTATGGCTACACCTTC. As protein: CASSEQGAYYGYTF.

V usage is TRBV7-8 and J usage is TRBJ1-5; possible D gene TRBD1, 5 bases. Deletions cut 7 bases from V and 3 bases from J, with 16 bases between. Germline V lookup: CDR1 SGHVS, CDR2 FQNEAQ. The CDR3 sequence is 15 residues long. CDR3 protein: CASTGRAGVNQPQHF. CDR3 nucleotide sequence: TGTGCCAGCACGGGGAGGGCGGGGGTCAATCAGCCCCAGCATTTT.

This clone was detected ten times or more. The rearrangement uses TRBV6-5 and TRBJ1-1; 8 bases fit TRBD1. The V gene's germline CDR1 is MNHEY and CDR2 SVGAGI. J gave up 7 bases and V 6 bases, and 4 bases lay outside the gene matches. CDR3 length equals 12 residues. CDR3 loop: CASRDRASEAFF. The CDR3 region has the DNA TGTGCCAGCAGGGACAGGGCGAGTGAAGCTTTCTTT.

This clone was seen a few times. The genes are TRBV5-1 and TRBJ2-3; 9 bases agree with TRBD2. The germline V gene encodes CDR1 SGHRS and CDR2 YFSETQ. V was pared by 4 bases and J by 1 base, with 1 base of the junction left unmatched. The CDR3 has 14 amino acids. The CDR3 loop reads CASSRTSGTDTQYF. The CDR3 DNA reads TGCGCCAGCAGCAGGACTAGCGGCACAGATACGCAGTATTTT.

This chain connects TRBV5-5 to TRBJ2-7; D not certain. V dropped 4 bases and J dropped 6 bases, with 8 bases sitting between them. Germline CDR1 SGHKS, CDR2 YYEKEE (reference sequence). The CDR3 is made up of 11 amino acids. The CDR3 loop is CASSPAAEQYF. In DNA form, the CDR3 reads TGTGCCAGCAGCCCTGCGGCCGAGCAGTACTTC.

The chain is built from TRBV6-4 and TRBJ2-1, with 14 bases aligning to TRBD2. CDR1 and CDR2 from the germline V gene are MRHNA and SNTAGT. The V and J ends lost 5 bases and 3 bases, in that order; junction bases with no gene match: 12. This CDR3 spans 19 amino acids. CDR3 bases: TGTGCCAGCAGTTCGGTAGGACTAGCGGGGGGCGGATTCTACAATGAGCAGTTCTTC. Encoded protein: CASSSVGLAGGGFYNEQFF.

The chain combines TRBV18 with TRBJ2-1; 11 bases map to TRBD1. Germline V gene sequence: CDR1 KGHSH, CDR2 LQKENI. V shed 3 bases and J 7 bases; nucleotides not matched to a gene: 2. The CDR3 has 14 residues. CDR3 DNA: TGTGCCAGCTCACCGGGACAGGGGGGTAATGAGCAGTTCTTC. Amino acids: CASSPGQGGNEQFF.

The chain recombines TRBV29-1 with TRBJ1-5, with D maybe TRBD1 (5 bases). Germline CDR1 SQVTM, CDR2 ANQGSEA. The CDR3 covers 14 residues. Trimming shortened V by 0 bases and J by 6 bases, and 12 bases separated the two germline ends. DNA of the CDR3: TGCAGCGTTGAAGATAGGGGATTGGGTCAGCCCCAGCATTTT. It specifies CSVEDRGLGQPQHF.

The gene calls are TRBV5-3 and TRBJ2-7; TRBD1 might be the D (5 bases). TRBV5-3 is an ORF; its function is uncertain. The CDR3 extends over 17 amino acids. Trimming removed 0 bases from V and 0 bases from J, with 16 bases in between. In DNA form, the CDR3 reads TGTGCCAGAAGCTTGGTCGACAGCGAGAGTAGCTCCTACGAGCAGTACTTC. It translates to CARSLVDSESSSYEQYF.

CDR3 bases: TGTGCCTGGAGTGTGGGTTCCCGTTGGACTCCCCATGGCTACACCTTC. Protein sequence: CAWSVGSRWTPHGYTF. This rearrangement joins TRBV30 to TRBJ1-2; D is uncertain. The germline gives CDR1 GTSNPN, CDR2 SVGIG (reference sequence). V was trimmed by 0 bases and J by 6 bases, leaving 20 bases between them. The CDR3 is made up of 16 amino acids.

The V gene is TRBV21-1, the J gene TRBJ1-2; no check of the table's D call, TRBD1, against the DNA was made. TRBV21-1 is recorded as a pseudogene. This CDR3 is built from 20 residues. As DNA, the CDR3 is TGTGCCAGCAGCAAAGGAAATCCTGGCCCGCCGGTACAGGGAAACTATGGCTACACCTTC. Translated: CASSKGNPGPPVQGNYGYTF.

CDR3 region: CASSPPRNEKLFF. As DNA, the CDR3 is TGTGCCAGCAGCCCGCCGCGTAATGAAAAACTGTTTTTT. The chain uses TRBV5-8 and TRBJ1-4; D is unresolved. V was shortened by 4 bases and J by 4 bases, with 8 bases between the two germline ends. The CDR3 is made up of 13 amino acids. Germline CDR1 SGHTS, CDR2 YDEGEE.

The chain recombines TRBV27 with TRBJ1-5; TRBD1 matches 7 bases. The length of the CDR3 is 15 residues. CDR1 MNHEY and CDR2 SMNVEV come from the germline V gene (reference sequence). Losses at the gene ends were 5 bases for V and 3 bases for J; bases not matched to a gene: 7. The CDR3 nucleotides read TGTGCCAGCAGTCCACTCAGGGGGATCAATCAGCCCCAGCATTTT. It yields the protein CASSPLRGINQPQHF.

The V gene is TRBV7-8, the J gene TRBJ2-3, with 12 bases fitting TRBD2. CDR1 and CDR2 (germline): SGHVS, FQNEAQ. V lost 5 bases and J lost 3; bases outside the gene matches: 12. This CDR3 is 18 amino acids long. The CDR3 reads CASSLAASGGAGTDTQYF. In nucleotides, the CDR3 is TGTGCCAGCAGCCTTGCGGCTAGCGGGGGGGCCGGGACAGATACGCAGTATTTT.

The chain couples TRBV30 to TRBJ1-2; D possibly corresponds to TRBD1 (6 bases). The germline V gene has CDR1 GTSNPN and CDR2 SVGIG (reference sequence). V was trimmed by 1 base and J by 0 bases, leaving 15 bases between them. The CDR3 has 16 residues. The CDR3 reads CAWSDPDSEANYGYTF. CDR3 DNA: TGTGCCTGGAGTGATCCGGACAGTGAAGCTAACTATGGCTACACCTTC.

V usage is TRBV19 and J usage is TRBJ1-5, with no clear D. The CDR3 consists of 14 residues. Trimming stripped 1 base from V and 4 bases from J, with 8 bases between. Germline loops: CDR1 LNHDA, CDR2 SQIVND (reference sequence). The CDR3 nucleotides are TGTGCCAGTAGTATAGGTCCGTTTAATCAGCCCCAGCATTTT. This sequence encodes CASSIGPFNQPQHF.

V usage is TRBV7-9 and J usage is TRBJ2-1, with D perhaps TRBD2 (6 bases). The V and J ends lost 5 bases and 0 bases respectively, with 14 bases between them. Germline CDR1 reads SEHNR; CDR2 reads FQNEAQ (reference sequence). The CDR3 length is 16 residues. CDR3 in amino acids: CASSRTGLSSYNEQFF. In DNA form, the CDR3 reads TGTGCCAGCAGCCGAACGGGACTGAGCTCCTACAATGAGCAGTTCTTC.

The chain has TRBV7-9 and TRBJ2-5, with 9 bases fitting TRBD2. CDR3 length: 15 amino acids. V shed 3 bases, J shed 5 bases, and the junction held 7 bases outside the gene matches. CDR1 SEHNR and CDR2 FQNEAQ come from the germline V gene (reference sequence). The CDR3 region has the DNA TGTGCCAGCAGCTTTACTGCGGGGGGGCCGGAGACCCAGTACTTC. This translates into CASSFTAGGPETQYF.